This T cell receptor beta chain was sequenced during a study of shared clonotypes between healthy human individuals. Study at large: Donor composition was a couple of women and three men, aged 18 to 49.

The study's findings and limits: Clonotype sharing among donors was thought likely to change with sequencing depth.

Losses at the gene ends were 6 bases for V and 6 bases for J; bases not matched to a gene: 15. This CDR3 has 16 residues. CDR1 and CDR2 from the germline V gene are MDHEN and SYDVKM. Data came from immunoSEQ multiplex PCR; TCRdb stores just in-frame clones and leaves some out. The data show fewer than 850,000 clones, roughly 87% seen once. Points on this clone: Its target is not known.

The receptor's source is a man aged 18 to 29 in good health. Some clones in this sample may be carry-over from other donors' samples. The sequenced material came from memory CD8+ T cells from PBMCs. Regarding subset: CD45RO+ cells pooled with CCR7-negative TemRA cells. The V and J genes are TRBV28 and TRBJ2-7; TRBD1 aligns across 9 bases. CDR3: CASSTRTGGTYAEQYF. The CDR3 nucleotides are TGTGCCAGCAGCACGAGAACAGGGGGCACCTACGCCGAGCAGTACTTC.